Listed below are T cell receptor beta chains from one sample, sequenced in a study of OX40 agonist ivuxolimab in advanced cancers. Profiling relied on immunoSEQ multiplex PCR, and the TCRdb table lists in-frame clones only, not all of them. The table records roughly 82,000 clones, over 65% of them present only once. This material consisted of CD4+ or CD8+ T cells sorted from blood, taken in a trial of the OX40 agonist ivuxolimab. Receptor source: an adult with an advanced solid tumor such as melanoma, head and neck, liver or kidney cancer. Each CDR3 is given without its conserved first and last residue. Fields, in order: J gene, V gene, CDR3 protein.

j_call: TRBJ2-1
v_call: TRBV11-2
cdr3_aa: ASSLGQYVGEQF

j_call: TRBJ1-5
v_call: TRBV6-1
cdr3_aa: ASSELRGVGQPQH

j_call: TRBJ2-3
v_call: TRBV7-2
cdr3_aa: ASSLEGLLTDTQY

j_call: TRBJ1-6
v_call: TRBV30
cdr3_aa: ASRIRTLH

j_call: TRBJ2-5
v_call: TRBV5-6
cdr3_aa: ASSLTVTGEETQY

j_call: TRBJ1-5
v_call: TRBV30
cdr3_aa: AWSVDIPNQPQH

j_call: TRBJ2-7
v_call: TRBV11-1
cdr3_aa: ASSLTQGNHEQY

j_call: TRBJ2-1
v_call: TRBV5-1
cdr3_aa: ASSWVADSSYNEQF

j_call: TRBJ2-3
v_call: TRBV7-2
cdr3_aa: ASSRSLLAGGTDTQY

j_call: TRBJ1-2
v_call: TRBV5-5
cdr3_aa: ASSLISRTANYGYT

j_call: TRBJ2-5
v_call: TRBV5-4
cdr3_aa: ASSLIAGGAGKTQY

j_call: TRBJ1-6
v_call: TRBV27
cdr3_aa: ASSSGQSSYNSPLH

j_call: TRBJ2-1
v_call: TRBV11-2
cdr3_aa: ASSRRGAGASSYNEQF

j_call: TRBJ2-7
v_call: TRBV2
cdr3_aa: ASSPTGPSYEQY

j_call: TRBJ1-2
v_call: TRBV5-8
cdr3_aa: ASSIQTVPNYGYT

j_call: TRBJ1-1
v_call: TRBV7-2
cdr3_aa: ASSPHQENTEAF

j_call: TRBJ2-2
v_call: TRBV5-1
cdr3_aa: ASSLGSSTGELF

j_call: TRBJ2-5
v_call: TRBV15
cdr3_aa: ATSREDRKETQY

j_call: TRBJ2-7
v_call: TRBV6-5
cdr3_aa: ASSYSRQGYEQY

j_call: TRBJ2-5
v_call: TRBV21-1
cdr3_aa: ASAQGGGGHLQETQY

j_call: TRBJ1-1
v_call: TRBV6-1
cdr3_aa: ASSAGGSTEAF

j_call: TRBJ2-1
v_call: TRBV4-1
cdr3_aa: ASSQVAGAYNEQF

j_call: TRBJ2-1
v_call: TRBV5-6
cdr3_aa: ASSSSGGPYNEQF

j_call: TRBJ2-5
v_call: TRBV5-1
cdr3_aa: ASSFNSGDGEY

j_call: TRBJ1-5
v_call: TRBV18
cdr3_aa: ASSQSSGGNNQPQH

j_call: TRBJ1-2
v_call: TRBV4-2
cdr3_aa: ASSQARGTSYGYT